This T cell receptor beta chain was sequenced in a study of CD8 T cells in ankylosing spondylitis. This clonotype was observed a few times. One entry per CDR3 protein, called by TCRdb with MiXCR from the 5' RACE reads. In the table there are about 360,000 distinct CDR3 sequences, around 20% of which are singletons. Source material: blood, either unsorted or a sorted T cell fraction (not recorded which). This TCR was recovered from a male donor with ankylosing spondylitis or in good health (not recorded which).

This CDR3 reads CSVEIPSGGVADTQYF. CDR3 bases: TGCAGCGTTGAAATCCCTAGCGGGGGGGTAGCGGATACGCAGTATTTT. J is TRBJ2-3 and V is TRBV29-1; 12 positions match TRBD2. With V trimmed by 2 bases and J by 6 bases, 9 bases remained unmatched. The CDR3 covers 16 residues. The germline V gene has CDR1 SQVTM and CDR2 ANQGSEA.